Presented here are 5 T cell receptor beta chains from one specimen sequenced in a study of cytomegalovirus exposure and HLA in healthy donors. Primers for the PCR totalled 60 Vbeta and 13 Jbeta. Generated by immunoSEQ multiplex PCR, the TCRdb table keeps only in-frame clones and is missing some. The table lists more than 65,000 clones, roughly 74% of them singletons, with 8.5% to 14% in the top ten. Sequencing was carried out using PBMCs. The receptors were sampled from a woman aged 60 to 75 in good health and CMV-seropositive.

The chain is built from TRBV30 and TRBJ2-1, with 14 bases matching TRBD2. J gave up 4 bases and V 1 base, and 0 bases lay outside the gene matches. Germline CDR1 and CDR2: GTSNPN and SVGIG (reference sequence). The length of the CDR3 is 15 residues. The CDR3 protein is CAWSGLAGGYNEQFF. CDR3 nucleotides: TGTGCCTGGAGTGGACTAGCGGGGGGGTACAATGAGCAGTTCTTC.

The CDR3 coding sequence is TGTGCCAGCAGCTCACCGGGACTCAACACAGATACGCAGTATTTT. This sequence encodes CASSSPGLNTDTQYF. The chain uses TRBV13 and TRBJ2-3, with D perhaps TRBD2 (6 bases). The CDR3 totals 15 residues. From germline, CDR1 is PRHDT and CDR2 FYEKMQ (reference sequence). The ends were cut back, 4 bases at V and 2 bases at J, with 13 bases in the middle.

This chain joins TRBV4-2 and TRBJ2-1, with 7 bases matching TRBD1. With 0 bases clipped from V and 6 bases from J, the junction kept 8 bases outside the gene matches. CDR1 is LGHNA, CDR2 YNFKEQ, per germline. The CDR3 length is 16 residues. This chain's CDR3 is CASSQDWAGGINEQFF. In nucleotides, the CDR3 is TGTGCCAGCAGCCAAGATTGGGCAGGGGGTATCAATGAGCAGTTCTTC.

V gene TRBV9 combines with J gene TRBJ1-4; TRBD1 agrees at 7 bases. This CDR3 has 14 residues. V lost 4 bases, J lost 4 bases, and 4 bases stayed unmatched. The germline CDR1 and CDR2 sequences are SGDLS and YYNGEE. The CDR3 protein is CASSTTGVNEKLFF. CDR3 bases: TGTGCCAGCAGCACAACAGGGGTTAATGAAAAACTGTTTTTT.

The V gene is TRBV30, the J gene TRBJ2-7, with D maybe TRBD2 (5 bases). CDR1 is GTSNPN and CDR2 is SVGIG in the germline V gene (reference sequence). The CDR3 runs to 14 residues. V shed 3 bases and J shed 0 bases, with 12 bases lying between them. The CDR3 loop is CAWRPGISSYEQYF. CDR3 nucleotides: TGTGCCTGGAGGCCCGGGATTAGCTCCTACGAGCAGTACTTC.